Described below is a single T cell receptor beta chain sequence and its context. Its antigen is currently unknown. This entry comes from a study of cytomegalovirus exposure and HLA in healthy donors. For the study at large: Tens of millions of unique TCRs from HLA-typed donors were held in an early release of data. Study-level findings and limits: Published work reported that the classifier diagnosed cytomegalovirus status with high specificity and sensitivity.

PCR used 60 Vbeta primers and 13 Jbeta primers. Clones were sequenced by immunoSEQ multiplex PCR, and TCRdb holds only the in-frame ones, with some missing. This table has roughly 190,000 clones, roughly 13% appearing once. Per the germline V gene, CDR1 is SGHRS and CDR2 is YFSETQ. Trimming at V came to 6 bases and at J to 0 bases, leaving 16 bases not matched to a gene. There are 19 residues in the CDR3. The TCR originated in a man aged 45-60 years in good health and CMV-seropositive. The chain couples TRBV5-1 to TRBJ2-1, with 9 bases matching TRBD1. The sequenced material came from PBMCs. CDR3 coding DNA: TGCGCCAGCACCTTTGGGGTTACAGGGGGCTCACCCTCCTACAATGAGCAGTTCTTC. Its translation: CASTFGVTGGSPSYNEQFF.